The 17 T cell receptor beta chains below were found in one sample sequenced in a study of OX40 agonist ivuxolimab in advanced cancers. Libraries were built with the immunoSEQ multiplex PCR assay. Drawn from immuneACCESS, this table holds only the in-frame rearrangements with V and J called that TCRdb kept. Clones are partly lost; checked studies trace under half to an unresolved V gene and leave the rest unexplained. Present in this sample are 50,000 to 70,000 clones, roughly four fifths of which were seen just once. Around 2.1% of the sample comes from the top ten. The material sequenced was CD4+ or CD8+ T cells sorted from blood, taken in a trial of the OX40 agonist ivuxolimab. The receptor set was obtained from an adult with an advanced solid tumor such as melanoma, head and neck, liver or kidney cancer.

The chain uses TRBV4-1 and TRBJ1-1, with TRBD1 identical over 9 bases. The CDR3 extends over 13 amino acids. The V and J ends lost 7 bases and 5 bases, in that order; junction bases with no gene match: 5. CDR1 is MGHRA, CDR2 YSYEKL, per germline. The CDR3, as DNA: TGCGCCAGCACCGACAGGGGGAGAACTGAAGCTTTCTTT. It encodes CASTDRGRTEAFF.

The genes are TRBV30 and TRBJ2-3, with 7 bases that match TRBD1. The CDR3 has 13 residues. The V and J ends lost 4 bases and 6 bases, in that order; junction bases with no gene match: 7. Germline V gene data show CDR1 as GTSNPN and CDR2 as SVGIG (reference sequence). CDR3 nucleotides: TGTGCCTGGACACTAGGGGGCAGGGATACGCAGTATTTT. This codes for CAWTLGGRDTQYF.

J is TRBJ2-2 and V is TRBV4-2, with unresolved D. Trimming took 0 bases from V and 5 from J, leaving 7 bases between them. The CDR3 has 14 residues. Germline V CDR1 and CDR2: LGHNA, YNFKEQ. DNA of the CDR3: TGTGCCAGCAGCCAAGATCAACTTACCGGGGAGCTGTTTTTT. It yields the protein CASSQDQLTGELFF.

The genes are TRBV28 and TRBJ2-1, with TRBD2 matching over 7 bases. Per germline, CDR1 MDHEN and CDR2 SYDVKM. CDR3 length: 18 amino acids. Trimming removed 3 bases from V and 9 bases from J; junction bases left unmatched: 20. The CDR3 loop reads CASSLSEIRWGGFGEQFF. CDR3 in DNA: TGTGCCAGCAGTTTGTCTGAAATCCGCTGGGGGGGGTTCGGTGAGCAGTTCTTC. The whole variable domain, remainder taken from reference TRBV28 and TRBJ2-1, is DVKVTQSSRYLVKRTGEKVFLECVQDMDHENMFWYRQDPGLGLRLIYFSYDVKMKEKGDIPEGYSVSREKKERFSLILESASTNQTSMYLCASSLSEIRWGGFGEQFFGPGTRLTVL.

This chain joins TRBV5-6 and TRBJ2-2; the match to TRBD1 covers 9 bases. Per germline, CDR1 SGHDT and CDR2 YYEEEE. J lost 6 bases, V lost 1 base, and 4 bases had no gene match. The CDR3 consists of 15 residues. Here the CDR3 reads CASSLTGGVAGELFF. Written as DNA, the CDR3 is TGTGCCAGCAGCTTGACAGGGGGCGTAGCCGGGGAGCTGTTTTTT.

V and J are TRBV7-8 and TRBJ2-7; 10 bases align to TRBD2. CDR3 length: 20 amino acids. CDR1 SGHVS and CDR2 FQNEAQ come from the germline V gene. J was trimmed by 2 bases and V by 0 bases; bases with no gene match: 16. The CDR3 region is CASSLALMGTSERRTYEQYF. The CDR3, as DNA: TGTGCCAGCAGCTTAGCGCTAATGGGGACTAGCGAAAGACGAACCTACGAGCAGTACTTC.

The V gene is TRBV5-1, the J gene TRBJ2-2, with D uncertain. V shed 0 bases and J shed 1 base, with 4 bases lying between them. The CDR3 runs to 14 residues. Germline lookup yields CDR1 SGHRS and CDR2 YFSETQ. The CDR3 reads CASSLAGNTGELFF. The CDR3 region has the DNA TGCGCCAGCAGCTTGGCAGGGAACACCGGGGAGCTGTTTTTT.

The chain couples TRBV25-1 to TRBJ1-1, with a tentative D call TRBD1 (5 bases). The CDR3 is 14 residues long. The germline V gene encodes CDR1 MGHDK and CDR2 SYGVNS. V was clipped by 4 bases and J by 4 bases, with 13 bases between them. The CDR3 loop reads CASSGPGLGTEAFF. The DNA for the CDR3 is TGTGCCAGCAGTGGACCAGGGTTGGGCACTGAAGCTTTCTTT.

The gene calls are TRBV6-5 and TRBJ2-7; D may be TRBD2 (6 bases). Germline CDR1 MNHEY, CDR2 SVGAGI. V was clipped by 0 bases and J by 1 base, with 13 bases between them. The CDR3 sequence is 16 residues long. CDR3 in DNA: TGTGCCAGCAGTTACTCGGGGGGATCCTTTTCCTACGAGCAGTACTTC. Its protein is CASSYSGGSFSYEQYF.

This clone came up a few times. The chain's CDR3 is CASRAGGGPSGETQYF. For the CDR3, the DNA is TGTGCCAGCCGCGCGGGGGGAGGGCCTAGCGGAGAGACCCAGTACTTC. V and J are TRBV7-9 and TRBJ2-5; TRBD2 matches 8 bases. The CDR3 covers 16 residues. Germline CDR1 reads SEHNR; CDR2 reads FQNEAQ (reference sequence). V lost 8 bases and J lost 4; bases outside the gene matches: 15.

This chain links TRBV12-5 with TRBJ2-2; 9 bases map to TRBD1. CDR1 and CDR2 (germline): LGHNT, FRNRAP. The CDR3 runs to 22 residues. V was clipped by 1 base and J by 0 bases; unmatched bases: 18. The CDR3 nucleotides are TGTGCTAGTGGTTTGGCCACCCGATGGACAGGGGAATGGAGTGCGAACACCGGGGAGCTGTTTTTT. Encoded protein: CASGLATRWTGEWSANTGELFF.

This chain connects TRBV7-8 to TRBJ1-5; 8 bases fit TRBD1. After removal of 0 bases from V and 6 bases from J, the junction contained 4 bases not matched to a gene. The CDR3 is 15 amino acids. From germline, CDR1 is SGHVS and CDR2 FQNEAQ. This CDR3 reads CASSLAARGLQPQHF. The CDR3, as DNA: TGTGCCAGCAGCTTAGCCGCCAGGGGGCTTCAGCCCCAGCATTTT.

This chain connects TRBV28 to TRBJ1-1; D ambiguous. V was cut by 8 bases and J by 8 bases, with 18 bases left in between. Germline V gene sequence: CDR1 MDHEN, CDR2 SYDVKM. CDR3 size: 13 residues. CDR3: CASYSVVGWEAFF. DNA for the CDR3: TGTGCCAGCTACTCCGTGGTTGGGTGGGAAGCTTTCTTT.

Concerning this clone: Germline is not matched at one junction end, which may reflect a read error. The chain carries TRBV5-1 and TRBJ1-2, with D possibly matching TRBD1 (6 bases). Germline V gene sequence: CDR1 SGHRS, CDR2 YFSETQ. This CDR3 is 15 amino acids long. DNA for the CDR3: TGCGCCAGCTCCCTAATGGGGGGCGCAGGTTATGACTACACCTTC. Protein product: CASSLMGGAGYDYTF.

The chain carries TRBV19 and TRBJ2-6, with 10 bases that match TRBD1. J gave up 0 bases and V 5 bases, and 4 bases lay outside the gene matches. CDR1 and CDR2 (germline): LNHDA, SQIVND (reference sequence). This CDR3 is built from 17 residues. CDR3 DNA sequence: TGTGCCAGTAGTGGGACAGGGGCCCTCTCTGGGGCCAACGTCCTGACTTTC. Translated, it gives CASSGTGALSGANVLTF.

The rearrangement links TRBV19 to TRBJ2-1; D is ambiguous. Between the trimmed V and J ends, which lost 8 bases and 8 bases, there was a span of 7 bases. The CDR3 runs to 10 residues. CDR1 and CDR2 from the germline V gene are LNHDA and SQIVND (reference sequence). The CDR3 bases are TGTGCCAGTTCCGGCGATGAGCAGTTCTTC. Translated: CASSGDEQFF.

This clone appeared a few times. CDR3 sequence (DNA): TGTGCCAGCGGGAGTACGAACGAGCAGTACTTC. It codes for CASGSTNEQYF. The chain joins TRBV2 to TRBJ2-7; D may be TRBD2 (5 bases). The germline V and J ends were trimmed by 8 bases and 5 bases, with 10 bases remaining between them. The CDR3 contains 11 residues. Germline lookup yields CDR1 SNHLY and CDR2 FYNNEI.